The 14 T cell receptor beta chains below all came from one sample that was sequenced in a study of blood T cell repertoires in COVID-19. Assay: immunoSEQ multiplex PCR; the TCRdb copy retains only in-frame clones and omits some. The sample carries under 450,000 clones, around 91% recorded once. Sequenced: peripheral blood. Receptors originate from a middle-aged woman with COVID-19, enrolled during active disease.

The rearrangement uses TRBV14 and TRBJ2-4; D perhaps matches TRBD1 (6 bases). CDR3 length: 14 amino acids. CDR1 is SGHDN, CDR2 FVKESK, per germline. V shed 1 base and J shed 7 bases, with 11 bases lying between them. The CDR3 spells CASSQAGVRNIQYF. The CDR3 DNA reads TGTGCCAGCAGCCAAGCAGGGGTACGGAACATTCAGTACTTC. The variable domain in full, completed from reference TRBV14 and TRBJ2-4, reads EAGVTQFPSHSVIEKGQTVTLRCDPISGHDNLYWYRRVMGKEIKFLLHFVKESKQDESGMPNNRFLAERTGGTYSTLKVQPAELEDSGVYFCASSQAGVRNIQYFGAGTRLSVL.

This clone was counted a single time. J is TRBJ1-1 and V is TRBV5-4; D may be TRBD1 (5 bases). The CDR3 has 15 residues. Germline assignment: CDR1 SGHNT and CDR2 YYREEE (reference sequence). Trimming pared 0 bases from V and 5 bases from J, leaving 14 bases between. The CDR3 sequence: CASSLERGGYTEAFF. The CDR3 DNA sequence: TGTGCCAGCAGCTTGGAGAGGGGAGGCTATACTGAAGCTTTCTTT.

The V call is TRBV30, the J call TRBJ2-7, with D possibly TRBD1 on 6 matching bases. Germline V gene lookup returns CDR1 GTSNPN and CDR2 SVGIG (reference sequence). CDR3 size: 14 residues. V lost 0 bases and J lost 2, with 11 bases in between. The CDR3 loop is CAWSVGGTAYEQYF. The CDR3 region has the DNA TGTGCCTGGAGTGTAGGGGGTACTGCCTACGAGCAGTACTTC.

The gene calls are TRBV27 and TRBJ2-7, with TRBD1 as a possible D gene (5 bases). The CDR3 is 14 amino acids. V shed 6 bases and J shed 2 bases, with 14 bases lying between them. Germline V lookup: CDR1 MNHEY, CDR2 SMNVEV (reference sequence). CDR3 in DNA: TGTGCCAGCAGGAGTTCGGGCAGGGCCTACGAGCAGTACTTC. Residues: CASRSSGRAYEQYF.

The J gene is TRBJ1-2, the V gene TRBV4-3; D gene uncertain. V lost 0 bases and J 3 bases, leaving 20 bases between the germline ends. Germline V gene data show CDR1 as LGHNA and CDR2 as YSLEER. This CDR3 is 18 amino acids long. In nucleotides, the CDR3 is TGCGCCAGCAGCCAAGACATCGGGAGGCCGGGCGGGTACTATGGCTACACCTTC. It is translated as CASSQDIGRPGGYYGYTF.

The chain combines TRBV11-2 with TRBJ2-3; TRBD1 matches at 10 bases. The V and J ends lost 4 bases and 5 bases, in that order; junction bases with no gene match: 3. Germline-derived CDR1 and CDR2 are SGHAT and FQNNGV. The CDR3 sequence is 14 residues long. The CDR3 bases are TGTGCCAGCAGCTCGGACAGGGGGAGAGATACGCAGTATTTT. Its protein is CASSSDRGRDTQYF. Using reference TRBV11-2 and TRBJ2-3 for the parts outside the CDR3, the full variable domain is EAGVAQSPRYKIIEKRQSVAFWCNPISGHATLYWYQQILGQGPKLLIQFQNNGVVDDSQLPKDRFSAERLKGVDSTLKIQPAKLEDSAVYLCASSSDRGRDTQYFGPGTRLTVL.

This rearrangement joins TRBV10-3 to TRBJ1-5; the match to TRBD1 covers 10 bases. Germline CDR1 and CDR2: ENHRY and SYGVKD. The V gene end was trimmed by 10 bases and the J gene end by 9 bases; junction bases not matched to a gene: 18. This CDR3 has 16 residues. In DNA, the CDR3 is TGTGCCAGCAGAGGCCAAGACAGGGGGCTCACGGGGCCCCAGCATTTT. Translated: CASRGQDRGLTGPQHF.

This chain joins TRBV28 and TRBJ2-3, with a tentative D call TRBD2 (6 bases). Germline assignment: CDR1 MDHEN and CDR2 SYDVKM. V gave up 4 bases and J gave up 3 bases, with 17 bases separating them. The CDR3 totals 16 residues. The chain's CDR3 is CASSSRGGAGTDTQYF. The CDR3 DNA follows: TGTGCCAGCAGTTCCCGAGGCGGTGCGGGGACAGATACGCAGTATTTT.

This clone was seen only once. This rearrangement joins TRBV28 to TRBJ1-1, with D tentatively TRBD1 (5 bases). V was pared by 2 bases and J by 2 bases, with 9 bases between. The germline CDR1 and CDR2 sequences are MDHEN and SYDVKM. The CDR3 length is 14 residues. CDR3 residues: CASSLGQFNTEAFF. In DNA, the CDR3 is TGTGCCAGCAGTTTAGGACAATTCAACACTGAAGCTTTCTTT.

V and J are TRBV5-1 and TRBJ2-3; possible D gene TRBD1, 6 bases. V dropped 4 bases and J dropped 4 bases, with 13 bases sitting between them. The CDR3 loop spans 14 amino acids. The germline V gene has CDR1 SGHRS and CDR2 YFSETQ. This chain's CDR3 is CASSIRQAADTQYF. The DNA for the CDR3 is TGCGCCAGCAGCATACGACAGGCCGCAGATACGCAGTATTTT.

J is TRBJ1-2 and V is TRBV20-1; D is unclear. V dropped 3 bases and J dropped 4 bases, with 12 bases sitting between them. This CDR3 spans 13 amino acids. Germline V gene data show CDR1 as DFQATT and CDR2 as SNEGSKA (reference sequence). This CDR3 reads CSASLLGPYGYTF. CDR3 in DNA: TGCAGTGCTAGTTTATTGGGCCCCTATGGCTACACCTTC.

J is TRBJ1-5 and V is TRBV5-6; D is uncertain. Trimming shortened V by 5 bases and J by 3 bases, and 15 bases separated the two germline ends. CDR1 and CDR2 (germline): SGHDT, YYEEEE. CDR3 size: 15 residues. The DNA of the CDR3 is TGTGCCAGCAGACGTTTTGACACTCTCAATCAGCCCCAGCATTTT. Residues: CASRRFDTLNQPQHF.

The chain carries TRBV18 and TRBJ2-7; 11 nucleotides match TRBD1. This CDR3 region has 15 residues. J was trimmed by 4 bases and V by 2 bases; bases with no gene match: 4. CDR1 and CDR2 from the germline V gene are KGHSH and LQKENI. In DNA, the CDR3 is TGTGCCAGCTCACCAGGGACAGGGGGGTGGTACGAGCAGTACTTC. Its protein product is CASSPGTGGWYEQYF.

The genes are TRBV19 and TRBJ1-1; 10 positions match TRBD1. Germline lookup yields CDR1 LNHDA and CDR2 SQIVND (reference sequence). CDR3 size: 14 residues. The junction had 3 bases not matched to a gene; V was cut back by 4 bases and J by 4 bases. DNA of the CDR3: TGTGCCAGTAGTAGACGGACAGGGGGCACTGAAGCTTTCTTT. It codes for CASSRRTGGTEAFF. The full variable domain, completed using reference TRBV19 and TRBJ1-1, is DGGITQSPKYLFRKEGQNVTLSCEQNLNHDAMYWYRQDPGQGLRLIYYSQIVNDFQKGDIAEGYSVSREKKESFPLTVTSAQKNPTAFYLCASSRRTGGTEAFFGQGTRLTVV.